This TCR beta chain was recovered during a study of response to subunit inactivated influenza vaccine. CDR1 LNHDA and CDR2 SQIVND come from the germline V gene (reference sequence). The CDR3 sequence is 13 residues long. The V end lost 6 bases, the J end lost 5 bases, and 10 bases lay between the germline ends. Study results and caveats: Authors suggested that a seasonal influenza vaccination recruits few new T cells each time.

MiXCR, applied by TCRdb to the RT-PCR reads, yields one record per CDR3 protein. Among approximately 500,000 distinct CDR3 sequences, 10% to 15% were seen once, and the ten largest hold around 13%. This clonotype was counted a few times. Its antigen is not identified. The genes are TRBV19 and TRBJ2-2; unclear D gene. The sequence derives from a man aged 50 or older who received an inactivated influenza vaccine. Source: PBMCs from blood, taken about 40 days after vaccination. Here the CDR3 DNA reads TGTGCCAGTAGGATGGACCTTACCGGGGAGCTGTTTTTT. Translating gives CASRMDLTGELFF.